This TCR beta chain originates from a study of T cell responses to AZD1222 COVID-19 vaccine. As for the study in general: Timing groups of about 4 and about 12 weeks for second doses were pooled. Study-wide results and caveats: Rises in breadth and depth of Spike-specific TCRs came after two AZD1222 doses.

A word on this clone: No antigen is known for it.

Profiling relied on immunoSEQ multiplex PCR, and the TCRdb table lists in-frame clones only, not all of them. The table has about 200,000 clones, about 90% seen once. The ends lost 4 bases at V and 6 bases at J; junction bases unmatched: 0. CDR1 MRHNA and CDR2 SNTAGT come from the germline V gene. This CDR3 spans 12 amino acids. The TCR comes from an adult in good health. The chain is built from TRBV6-4 and TRBJ2-3, with TRBD1 matching 8 bases. This sample comprised peripheral blood, obtained on day 0 of AZD1222 vaccination. CDR3 nucleotide sequence: TGTGCCAGCAGTGGGACAGGGGATACGCAGTATTTT. As protein: CASSGTGDTQYF.